Listed here are 26 T cell receptor beta chains from one sample, sequenced in a study of blood T cell repertoires in COVID-19. Assay: immunoSEQ multiplex PCR; the TCRdb copy retains only in-frame clones and omits some. The sample holds 200,000 or so clones, 81% seen once. The sample consisted of peripheral blood. The receptors here all came from a woman older than 75 with COVID-19, enrolled during active disease.

The chain recombines TRBV2 with TRBJ1-6; 10 bases are a match to TRBD1. Trimming took 5 bases from V and 7 from J; bases not matched to a gene: 8. Germline CDR1 reads SNHLY; CDR2 reads FYNNEI. The CDR3 consists of 16 residues. Here the CDR3 reads CASSQWWDRGNSPLHF. The CDR3 nucleotides read TGTGCCAGCAGTCAGTGGTGGGACAGGGGAAATTCACCCCTCCACTTT.

The chain is built from TRBV13 and TRBJ2-7; TRBD1 agrees at 9 bases. The germline V gene has CDR1 PRHDT and CDR2 FYEKMQ (reference sequence). CDR3 length: 14 amino acids. V gave up 2 bases and J gave up 2 bases; unmatched junction bases: 1. CDR3 DNA: TGTGCCAGCAGCTTACGGACAGGGGCCTACGAGCAGTACTTC. Translated: CASSLRTGAYEQYF.

The chain has TRBV6-1 and TRBJ2-3; D is undetermined. Germline CDR1 reads MNHNS; CDR2 reads SASEGT. The length of the CDR3 is 13 residues. Between the trimmed V and J ends, which lost 2 bases and 6 bases, there was a span of 9 bases. The CDR3 DNA follows: TGTGCCAGCAGTGAACCGAGCTATGATACGCAGTATTTT. This gives the protein CASSEPSYDTQYF.

The chain joins TRBV6-6 to TRBJ2-7; 10 bases are a match to TRBD2. J lost 3 bases, V lost 2 bases, and 4 bases had no gene match. The CDR3 extends over 15 amino acids. Germline loops: CDR1 MNHNY, CDR2 SVGAGI (reference sequence). The CDR3 here is CASSYLSGGGYEQYF. The CDR3 coding sequence is TGTGCCAGCAGTTACCTCAGCGGGGGGGGCTACGAGCAGTACTTC.

This sequence joins TRBV18 and TRBJ1-1, with TRBD1 matching over 10 bases. The ends lost 3 bases at V and 3 bases at J; junction bases unmatched: 1. The CDR3 totals 14 residues. From germline, CDR1 is KGHSH and CDR2 LQKENI. This chain's CDR3 is CASSPGQGYTEAFF. For the CDR3, the DNA is TGTGCCAGCTCACCGGGACAGGGGTACACTGAAGCTTTCTTT.

V usage is TRBV7-9 and J usage is TRBJ2-5; D ambiguous. CDR3 size: 13 residues. The V end lost 3 bases, the J end lost 5 bases, and 10 bases lay between the germline ends. Looked up from germline, CDR1 is SEHNR and CDR2 is FQNEAQ (reference sequence). Written as DNA, the CDR3 is TGTGCCAGCAGCTTCTACAGTTCCGAGACCCAGTACTTC. It encodes CASSFYSSETQYF.

The genes are TRBV7-9 and TRBJ1-6, with TRBD1 matching 9 bases. The V and J ends lost 3 bases and 6 bases, in that order; junction bases with no gene match: 3. Germline values: CDR1 SEHNR, CDR2 FQNEAQ (reference sequence). The CDR3 is made up of 15 amino acids. CDR3 in DNA: TGTGCCAGCAGCTTGGGACAGGGTGGTAATTCACCCCTCCACTTT. Its protein product is CASSLGQGGNSPLHF.

The table lists this clone with a few counts. The J gene is TRBJ1-3, the V gene TRBV7-2, with D possibly TRBD1 on 6 matching bases. With 3 bases removed from V and 2 bases from J, the gap between germline ends came to 14 bases. The CDR3 contains 16 residues. CDR1 is SGHTA, CDR2 FQGNSA, per germline. In DNA form, the CDR3 reads TGTGCCAGCAGCTTGGGGCCCAACAGGGCTGGAAACACCATATATTTT. This encodes CASSLGPNRAGNTIYF.

This clone was seen just once. V is TRBV5-8 and J is TRBJ1-5, with 7 bases that match TRBD1. The CDR3 has 17 amino acids. Trimming took 5 bases from V and 1 from J; bases not matched to a gene: 12. The V gene's germline CDR1 is SGHTS and CDR2 YDEGEE. The CDR3 loop reads CASRLPPGTVSNQPQHF. In DNA, the CDR3 is TGTGCCAGCAGGCTACCTCCGGGGACAGTAAGCAATCAGCCCCAGCATTTT.

The chain employs TRBV11-3 and TRBJ2-2; D gene ambiguous. V shed 0 bases and J shed 8 bases, with 10 bases lying between them. The CDR3 is 14 amino acids. Germline V gives CDR1 SGHNT, CDR2 YENEEA. CDR3 sequence (DNA): TGTGCCAGCAGCTTAGAACCTGCCGCGGGGGAGCTGTTTTTT. Its translation is CASSLEPAAGELFF. The entire variable domain, with the rest obtained from reference TRBV11-3 and TRBJ2-2, is as follows: EAGVVQSPRYKIIEKKQPVAFWCNPISGHNTLYWYLQNLGQGPELLIRYENEEAVDDSQLPKDRFSAERLKGVDSTLKIQPAELGDSAVYLCASSLEPAAGELFFGEGSRLTVL.

The CDR3 DNA reads TGTGCCAGCAGCCCCACAGCGGGGGGGCCTTGGGAGACCCAGTACTTC. The encoded protein is CASSPTAGGPWETQYF. This chain uses TRBV7-8 with TRBJ2-5; TRBD2 matches 10 bases. The CDR3 is made up of 16 amino acids. V gave up 5 bases and J gave up 5 bases; unmatched junction bases: 11. Germline V lookup: CDR1 SGHVS, CDR2 FQNEAQ.

The J gene is TRBJ1-6, the V gene TRBV2, with TRBD1 matching over 8 bases. J gave up 8 bases and V 6 bases, and 6 bases lay outside the gene matches. The CDR3 contains 14 residues. Germline values: CDR1 SNHLY, CDR2 FYNNEI. CDR3 sequence reads: CASRRDRSDSPLHF. The CDR3 bases are TGTGCCAGCAGGAGGGACAGGTCTGATTCACCCCTCCACTTT.

The rearrangement links TRBV5-1 to TRBJ1-2; 10 bases map to TRBD1. This CDR3 comprises 16 residues. J was trimmed by 3 bases and V by 5 bases; bases with no gene match: 10. CDR1 and CDR2 from the germline V gene are SGHRS and YFSETQ. CDR3 loop: CASRQDRGRGDYGYTF. The CDR3 nucleotides read TGCGCCAGCAGACAAGACAGGGGGCGTGGTGACTATGGCTACACCTTC.

This clone was seen a handful of times. This chain joins TRBV10-3 and TRBJ1-1; D unresolved. Germline V lookup: CDR1 ENHRY, CDR2 SYGVKD. Trimming left V 1 base short and J 5 bases short, with 11 bases between. The CDR3 contains 14 residues. The CDR3 DNA is TGTGCCATCAGTGAGTTCGTGGGAGGGACTGAAGCTTTCTTT. Its protein is CAISEFVGGTEAFF.

This clone was counted a few times. The chain uses TRBV6-1 and TRBJ2-3; TRBD2 matches 8 bases. CDR1 is MNHNS, CDR2 SASEGT, per germline. CDR3 length: 17 residues. V was pared by 2 bases and J by 2 bases, with 9 bases of the junction left unmatched. CDR3 region: CASSELWAGGPTDTQYF. CDR3 DNA: TGTGCCAGCAGTGAATTATGGGCGGGAGGTCCCACAGATACGCAGTATTTT.

This chain joins TRBV5-6 and TRBJ2-4; D perhaps matches TRBD1 (5 bases). Germline assignment: CDR1 SGHDT and CDR2 YYEEEE. The CDR3 totals 15 residues. The ends were cut back, 4 bases at V and 5 bases at J, with 16 bases in the middle. In DNA, the CDR3 is TGTGCCAGCAGCCCGGCAGGGCTTCTCCAAAACATTCAGTACTTC. Its translation is CASSPAGLLQNIQYF.

This clone was seen once. The chain uses TRBV11-3 and TRBJ1-2; unclear D gene. Trimming took off 5 bases at V and 5 bases at J, with 21 bases between the two ends. The CDR3 extends over 16 amino acids. Germline loops: CDR1 SGHNT, CDR2 YENEEA. CDR3 DNA sequence: TGTGCCAGCAGCCGGCGGGCATCTAAAAGGTCGTATGGCTACACCTTC. Translated: CASSRRASKRSYGYTF.

This rearrangement joins TRBV5-6 to TRBJ1-6, with TRBD1 matching 8 bases. This CDR3 is built from 17 residues. Germline CDR1 and CDR2: SGHDT and YYEEEE. Trimming cost V 4 bases and J 10 bases; bases outside gene matches: 16. CDR3 nucleotides: TGTGCCAGCAGCCCGGGACAGGCAGACGGCTATGGGTCACCCCTCCACTTT. This gives the protein CASSPGQADGYGSPLHF.

The chain links TRBV12-3 or TRBV12-4 to TRBJ1-4; no clear D gene. This CDR3 is 13 amino acids long. V was shortened by 1 base and J by 12 bases, with 12 bases between the two germline ends. CDR3 DNA: TGTGCCAGCAGTTTAGGGTTCGGGTTACAACTGTTTTTT. Residues: CASSLGFGLQLFF.

This clone appeared a few times. The chain combines TRBV6-5 with TRBJ1-2, with 9 nucleotides matching TRBD1. Germline V lookup: CDR1 MNHEY, CDR2 SVGAGI. The CDR3 covers 16 residues. V gave up 0 bases and J gave up 6 bases; unmatched junction bases: 8. The CDR3 sequence: CASSYSTGQGVDGYTF. CDR3 sequence (DNA): TGTGCCAGCAGTTACTCGACGGGACAGGGAGTGGATGGCTACACCTTC.

This chain joins TRBV14 and TRBJ1-6; maybe TRBD1 (6 bases). Germline V lookup: CDR1 SGHDN, CDR2 FVKESK. Trimming left V 3 bases short and J 10 bases short, with 13 bases between. CDR3 length equals 14 residues. In DNA form, the CDR3 reads TGTGCCAGCAGCCACACCGGGACATTCTCACCCCTCCACTTT. Protein product: CASSHTGTFSPLHF.

The chain uses TRBV14 and TRBJ2-3, with 7 bases lining up with TRBD1. Trimming removed 3 bases from V and 0 bases from J; junction bases left unmatched: 6. The germline V gene encodes CDR1 SGHDN and CDR2 FVKESK. The CDR3 sequence is 16 residues long. The CDR3 spells CASSHRDSESTDTQYF. As DNA, the CDR3 is TGTGCCAGCAGCCATCGGGACAGTGAAAGCACAGATACGCAGTATTTT. Combining the CDR3 with reference TRBV14 and TRBJ2-3 gives the whole variable domain EAGVTQFPSHSVIEKGQTVTLRCDPISGHDNLYWYRRVMGKEIKFLLHFVKESKQDESGMPNNRFLAERTGGTYSTLKVQPAELEDSGVYFCASSHRDSESTDTQYFGPGTRLTVL.

CDR3 DNA sequence: TGCGCCAGCAGCTCACCGGGACAGCCCTCCACTGAAGCTTTCTTT. Amino acids: CASSSPGQPSTEAFF. The rearrangement uses TRBV5-1 and TRBJ1-1, with TRBD1 matching 7 bases. Germline values: CDR1 SGHRS, CDR2 YFSETQ. This CDR3 spans 15 amino acids. J lost 4 bases, V lost 3 bases, and 9 bases had no gene match.

The genes are TRBV28 and TRBJ1-2; possibly TRBD1 for D (5 bases). Trimming shortened V by 5 bases and J by 5 bases, and 15 bases separated the two germline ends. This CDR3 is built from 14 residues. Germline V gene sequence: CDR1 MDHEN, CDR2 SYDVKM. The CDR3 is CASSPQGGEYGYTF. The CDR3 DNA sequence: TGTGCCAGCAGTCCCCAGGGAGGGGAGTATGGCTACACCTTC.

The chain links TRBV6-6 to TRBJ1-1; TRBD1 agrees at 7 bases. Trimming at V came to 5 bases and at J to 1 base, leaving 7 bases not matched to a gene. Germline V gene lookup returns CDR1 MNHNY and CDR2 SVGAGI (reference sequence). The CDR3 spans 15 residues. The CDR3 protein is CASSRGGVGNTEAFF. In DNA form, the CDR3 reads TGTGCCAGCAGTCGAGGGGGCGTAGGGAACACTGAAGCTTTCTTT.

The chain combines TRBV5-1 with TRBJ1-2, with 8 bases that match TRBD1. The CDR3 extends over 14 amino acids. Germline V gene lookup returns CDR1 SGHRS and CDR2 YFSETQ. V shed 4 bases and J 4 bases; nucleotides not matched to a gene: 6. CDR3 nucleotides: TGCGCCAGCAGCAGTTGGACAGGGACCTATGGCTACACCTTC. Its translation: CASSSWTGTYGYTF.